This T cell receptor beta chain was recovered during a study of T cells in Graves' hyperthyroidism and ophthalmopathy. The overall study: Upon initial diagnosis and before any treatment, peripheral blood was collected.

Points from the study as a whole: Ophthalmopathy got predicted by the model a median 6.5 months before its onset. The blood repertoire included most of the expanded thyroid clonotypes above 0.001.

V was clipped by 10 bases and J by 1 base; unmatched bases: 10. CDR3 length equals 15 residues. At least ten counts were recorded for this clonotype. No antigen is known for it. Template material for amplifying TCR beta CDR3 regions consisted of RNA transcripts. TCR CDR3 underwent first-round RT-PCR with the HTBI primer set. TCRdb re-called the multiplex PCR reads with MiXCR, one entry per CDR3 protein. Of some 620,000 distinct CDR3 sequences listed, 15% to 20% are singletons. The PBMCs were taken from around 9 ml of fresh peripheral blood. The sample was blood. The J gene is TRBJ1-3, the V gene TRBV12-3 or TRBV12-4; 7 bases line up with TRBD1. The sequence was obtained from a woman aged 25-40 years with Graves' hyperthyroidism. Here the CDR3 reads CATSRGFQSGNTIYF. CDR3 DNA sequence: TGTGCCACCTCCAGGGGGTTTCAATCTGGAAACACCATATATTTT.